Sequencing of this TCR beta chain was carried out in a study of OX40 agonist ivuxolimab in advanced cancers. Study as a whole: The treatment was a fully human IgG2 OX40 agonist, ivuxolimab. In this trial design, patients received ivuxolimab intravenously at 0.01 to 10 mg/kg every 2 weeks.

Produced via immunoSEQ multiplex PCR; TCRdb's table is partial and in-frame only. The sample records 76,000 or so clones, 70% to 90% being singletons. With respect to this clone: The antigen is undetermined.

Excluded were patients having autoimmune disease history or systemic immunosuppression. Points from the study as a whole: Clonal expansion was among the lowest in partial responders at 0.1-3.0 mg/kg, especially CD8+.

Germline lookup yields CDR1 MNHNY and CDR2 SVGAGI (reference sequence). The CDR3 consists of 14 residues. V lost 0 bases to trimming and J lost 7 bases, with 9 bases between them. Sequencing was performed on CD4+ or CD8+ T cells sorted from blood, taken in a trial of the OX40 agonist ivuxolimab. The rearrangement joins TRBV6-6 to TRBJ2-2; tentative D call: TRBD2 (5 bases). The clonotype was recovered from an adult with an advanced solid tumor such as melanoma, head and neck, liver or kidney cancer. DNA of the CDR3: TGTGCCAGCAGTTACTCGAGGGCAGACGGGGAGCTGTTTTTT. It specifies CASSYSRADGELFF.